Detailed here is one T cell receptor beta chain. This clonotype was found a few times. Its cognate antigen has yet to be identified. Base qualities are not recorded, but no much larger clone differs from it by a single base. This entry belongs to a study of regulatory T cells in long-lasting Graves disease (dated by TCRdb to the early 2020s). At the level of the whole study: Newly diagnosed Graves' disease patients had taken antithyroid drugs for less than 3 months. A total of 33 samples underwent TCR sequencing: about 13 from persistent and approximately 20 from newly diagnosed Graves' disease patients. The study was registered as a clinical trial and conducted in China. This study used TCR sequencing and RNA sequencing of peripheral blood to compare persistent Graves' disease patients against newly diagnosed Graves' disease patients.

The library was built by means of multiplex PCR. TCRdb names Illumina HiSeq 4000 as the instrument used. To build TCR beta libraries, CDR3 regions were amplified by Arm-PCR using iRepertoire HTBI primers. Before sequencing, the PCR products went through gel purification. Under the source paper's analysis protocol: A total of some 65 TRBV and some 15 TRBJ segments were identified across samples and were used for gene usage analysis of CDR3 amino acid clonotypes. COPE and FqMerger were used to merge filtered high-quality paired reads into contigs. Contigs were aligned with BLAST to IMGT TRBV, TRBD and TRBJ reference genes, and CDR3 was defined per IMGT. Highly expanded clones were defined as clonotypes with a frequency above 0.1%. Shannon entropy served as the measure of repertoire diversity, while the Gini coefficient captured V-J evenness. A clonotype found in more than one individual was treated as public. The raw public data were reprocessed by TCRdb itself: fastp quality trimming at Q25, MiXCR clonotype calling, in-frame beta chains only. Here each entry gathers all rows of one CDR3 protein and keeps the most common genes and DNA. The V and J calls come from TCRdb's annotation, not from the publication. The sample contains hundreds of thousands of distinct CDR3 sequences, approximately 16% of them found a single time. Of the sample, about 10% falls within the top ten clones.

According to the study, the label for this sample's time point signals: newly diagnosed GD, antithyroid drugs for less than 3 months. RNA was extracted from PBMCs in TRIzol for both TCR sequencing and RNA sequencing. Graves' disease was diagnosed according to American Thyroid Association guidelines. Recruitment of patients was carried out at an endocrinology department in Xi'an, China. Each patient gave approximately 10 milliliters of peripheral blood, collected in an EDTA anticoagulant tube. PBMCs were isolated by Ficoll Paque Plus density gradient separation without further T cell sorting. RNA quality was checked with an Agilent 2100 Bioanalyzer and agarose gel, and concentration with a NanoDrop 2000. Beyond this particular receptor, the publication reports: Lower TCR Shannon entropy and fewer highly expanded clones were observed in persistent Graves' disease patients than in newly diagnosed patients, which suggested clonal expansion. A larger number of public clonotypes was shared among persistent patients (over 2,500) than among newly diagnosed patients (roughly 980). The study examined only peripheral blood because the primary lesion, thyroid tissue, could not be accessed. As a limitation, the authors acknowledged that the small sample size may reduce accuracy. Only the TCR beta chain was sequenced and analyzed.

These sequences were also reported in another study, on T cells in Graves' hyperthyroidism and ophthalmopathy. As the second study states: Stable Graves' hyperthyroidism was defined as the absence of progression to ophthalmopathy over 18 months of follow-up. Hyperthyroidism patients were aged 18 to 65 years and newly diagnosed, with disease duration of less than 2 months. Any patient with an uncontrolled infection, another autoimmune disease, pregnancy or lactation was excluded. Diagnoses were established on the basis of clinical symptoms, serum thyroxine and TRAb, thyroid ultrasound, and orbital computed tomography. For the first round of RT-PCR on the TCR CDR3, the HTBI primer set was used together with the Qiagen OneStep RT-PCR kit. Most expanded thyroid clonotypes (frequency above 0.001) were also found in blood, which suggests that blood repertoires may mirror thyroid immune responses. A model built on a 13 V-J signature distinguished ophthalmopathy from stable hyperthyroidism, reaching about 88% sensitivity and approximately 81% specificity in cross-validation and 80%/75% in testing. During validation, the model predicted progression to ophthalmopathy a median of approximately 7 months ahead of onset, with more than 55% sensitivity and about 75% specificity. A discovery cohort of about a hundred patients, 43 with Graves' ophthalmopathy and more than 55 with stable Graves' hyperthyroidism, was used to find distinguishing TCR V-J signatures. Whether ophthalmopathy could be predicted prospectively was tested in an independent validation cohort made up of roughly 19 hyperthyroidism patients plus 17 patients who later progressed to ophthalmopathy. The roughly 90 discovery patients were divided at random into training and test sets in a 7:3 ratio. The study also compared thyroid tissue and blood T-cell repertoires from several Graves' hyperthyroidism patients. After blood sampling, hyperthyroidism patients were treated with methimazole at a starting dose of 30 mg daily, and ophthalmopathy patients were treated with high-dose intravenous methylprednisolone. The libraries were constructed in a second round of multiplex PCR and then size-selected and purified. Sequencing of the libraries was done on an Illumina HiSeq2000 using paired-end 100 bp reads. SOAPnuke was used to process the raw data, with reads discarded if the reads contained adapters or uncalled bases, had a mean Phred below 15, or lacked an exact constant-primer or identifier match. High-quality paired reads were merged using COPE v1.2.5, and each unique nucleotide sequence was defined as a clonotype. Clonotypes were aligned to IMGT TRBV, TRBD and TRBJ reference segments using MiTCR v1.1. Only V-J combinations with frequency above 0.0001, covering 99% to 99.2% of repertoires, were analysed. The TCS score was defined as the ratio of F50 (clonal expansion) to E x V (chaos), calculated using BLOSUM62-based TCRdist between CDR3 peptides within each V-J. Welch's t-statistics and random forest reduced several hundred V-J features to about 12, which were used in a naive Bayes classifier (R e1071). No statistical method was used to set the sample size in advance, and investigators knew the group allocation. TCR Vbeta CDR3 sequencing of 135 peripheral blood samples (roughly 41 ophthalmopathy, 75 to 85 hyperthyroidism and approximately 17 progressor patients) is reported in the paper.

This receptor was identified in a woman under 40 with Graves disease. Donor details come from another sample of the same person, matched by shared clones. The material was peripheral blood mononuclear cells (PBMCs), obtained at new diagnosis, from a patient treated with antithyroid drugs.

The sequence in DNA is TGCGCCAGCAGCCAAGGGGCTATTAGTGAAAAACTGTTTTTT. This translates into CASSQGAISEKLFF. The rearranged segments are TRBV4-3 and TRBJ1-4, with the identity of the D gene unclear. V and J are truncated by 1 base and 7 bases respectively, leaving an intervening sequence of 10 bases. Reading from cysteine to phenylalanine, the CDR3 counts 14 amino acids. Just CDR3 DNA is preserved here, 42 bases in frame from base 1. Taken from the germline V gene, the CDR1 and CDR2 loops are LGHNA and YSLEER.